The 15 T cell receptor beta chains below come from one sample, sequenced in a study of blood T cell repertoires in COVID-19. Profiling relied on immunoSEQ multiplex PCR, and the TCRdb table lists in-frame clones only, not all of them. The data contain 200,000 to 250,000 clones, approximately 78% of them seen just once; the ten biggest clones take up less than 6%. Material: peripheral blood. These receptors were collected from a woman in her 70s with COVID-19, enrolled during active disease.

This rearrangement joins TRBV28 to TRBJ2-1, with 10 bases matching TRBD1. V shed 6 bases, J shed 8 bases, and the junction held 4 bases outside the gene matches. This CDR3 is 13 amino acids long. In germline, CDR1 is MDHEN, CDR2 SYDVKM. The CDR3 nucleotides read TGTGCCAGCAGGTGGACAGGGGGGTATGAGCAGTTCTTC. It specifies CASRWTGGYEQFF.

J is TRBJ1-2 and V is TRBV30, with 7 bases fitting TRBD1. J was trimmed by 4 bases and V by 4 bases; bases with no gene match: 12. The CDR3 contains 15 residues. Germline CDR1 and CDR2: GTSNPN and SVGIG (reference sequence). The CDR3 reads CAWTASRGHGYGYTF. The CDR3 DNA reads TGTGCCTGGACCGCCTCAAGGGGGCATGGCTATGGCTACACCTTC.

The rearrangement links TRBV9 to TRBJ1-1, with 8 nucleotides matching TRBD1. This CDR3 region has 16 residues. Per the germline V gene, CDR1 is SGDLS and CDR2 is YYNGEE. The V gene end was trimmed by 4 bases and the J gene end by 3 bases; junction bases not matched to a gene: 11. The CDR3: CASSRGAGGPDTEAFF. In DNA form, the CDR3 reads TGTGCCAGCAGCCGGGGGGCAGGGGGCCCGGACACTGAAGCTTTCTTT.

V usage is TRBV30 and J usage is TRBJ1-1, with D hard to call. Trimming stripped 0 bases from V and 1 base from J, with 6 bases between. CDR3 size: 13 residues. The V gene's germline CDR1 is GTSNPN and CDR2 SVGIG (reference sequence). The CDR3 bases are TGTGCCTGGAGTGTAGACAAGAACACTGAAGCTTTCTTT. It translates to CAWSVDKNTEAFF. Based on the CDR3 plus reference TRBV30 and TRBJ1-1, the full variable domain is SQTIHQWPATLVQPVGSPLSLECTVEGTSNPNLYWYRQAAGRGLQLLFYSVGIGQISSEVPQNLSASRPQDRQFILSSKKLLLSDSGFYLCAWSVDKNTEAFFGQGTRLTVV.

The chain carries TRBV7-2 and TRBJ1-2, with TRBD1 matching over 11 bases. CDR1 SGHTA and CDR2 FQGNSA come from the germline V gene. The CDR3 totals 16 residues. V shed 4 bases, J shed 4 bases, and the junction held 8 bases outside the gene matches. The CDR3 DNA sequence: TGTGCCAGCAGCTACAGTGGGACAGGGGGAGGCTATGGCTACACCTTC. Translation: CASSYSGTGGGYGYTF.

This chain connects TRBV30 to TRBJ1-4, with D uncertain. This CDR3 contains 13 residues. CDR1 is GTSNPN and CDR2 is SVGIG in the germline V gene (reference sequence). Trimming stripped 0 bases from V and 8 bases from J, with 10 bases between. For the CDR3, the DNA is TGTGCCTGGAGTGTAGGTCTTAGCGAAAAACTGTTTTTT. Translating gives CAWSVGLSEKLFF.

The V gene is TRBV12-3 or TRBV12-4, the J gene TRBJ2-7; 9 positions agree with TRBD1. There are 13 residues in the CDR3. V lost 3 bases, J lost 6 bases, and 3 bases stayed unmatched. CDR3 sequence: CASSLRQGVEQYF. The CDR3 region has the DNA TGTGCCAGCAGTTTGCGACAGGGGGTCGAGCAGTACTTC.

This chain links TRBV13 with TRBJ1-2; maybe TRBD1 (6 bases). Germline V gives CDR1 PRHDT, CDR2 FYEKMQ (reference sequence). The V gene lost 5 bases and the J gene lost 2 bases, with 15 bases spanning the gap. This CDR3 comprises 15 residues. This CDR3 is CASSVSPTGNYGYTF. The CDR3 DNA is TGTGCCAGCAGCGTATCCCCGACAGGCAACTATGGCTACACCTTC.

The chain is built from TRBV4-1 and TRBJ1-2; a possible D gene is TRBD1 (6 bases). V dropped 4 bases and J dropped 4 bases, with 22 bases sitting between them. Germline CDR1 is MGHRA and CDR2 is YSYEKL. CDR3 length: 17 amino acids. The CDR3 sequence: CASSPSPGTRNSYGYTF. The CDR3 DNA reads TGCGCCAGCAGCCCGTCACCCGGGACAAGAAATTCCTATGGCTACACCTTC.

The chain joins TRBV4-3 to TRBJ1-6; D remains ambiguous. Germline CDR1 is LGHNA and CDR2 is YSLEER. The CDR3 runs 18 residues. Deletions cut 0 bases from V and 0 bases from J, with 12 bases between. CDR3 sequence reads: CASSQDSHGSSYNSPLHF. For the CDR3, the DNA is TGCGCCAGCAGCCAAGATTCCCACGGGAGCTCCTATAATTCACCCCTCCACTTT.

This sequence joins TRBV11-2 and TRBJ2-7, with D tentatively TRBD2 (6 bases). There are 14 residues in the CDR3. Germline CDR1 reads SGHAT; CDR2 reads FQNNGV. The V and J ends lost 3 bases and 2 bases respectively, with 11 bases between them. The CDR3: CASSLGGDPYEQYF. CDR3 sequence (DNA): TGTGCCAGCAGCTTGGGGGGTGACCCCTACGAGCAGTACTTC.

The CDR3 reads CASSPSRETQYF. The CDR3 DNA is TGTGCCAGCTCACCTTCGCGAGAGACCCAGTACTTC. This rearrangement joins TRBV18 to TRBJ2-5, with D unclear. The germline gives CDR1 KGHSH, CDR2 LQKENI. The CDR3 covers 12 residues. Trimming pared 3 bases from V and 4 bases from J, leaving 6 bases between.

The CDR3 loop reads CASSSLGGHLAKNIQYF. As DNA, the CDR3 is TGTGCCAGCAGCTCCCTAGGGGGACACTTAGCCAAAAACATTCAGTACTTC. V and J are TRBV11-3 and TRBJ2-4; TRBD1 might be the D (6 bases). CDR1 is SGHNT and CDR2 is YENEEA in the germline V gene. This CDR3 is 17 amino acids long. V shed 4 bases and J shed 0 bases, with 16 bases lying between them.

The V and J genes are TRBV7-2 and TRBJ1-5; 8 positions match TRBD1. Per germline, CDR1 SGHTA and CDR2 FQGNSA. Unmatched junction bases numbered 15, after V lost 5 bases and J lost 0 bases. The CDR3 totals 19 residues. The CDR3 loop reads CASSPFTGTGRYSNQPQHF. CDR3 bases: TGTGCCAGCAGCCCCTTCACCGGGACAGGCCGTTATAGCAATCAGCCCCAGCATTTT.

This chain links TRBV4-1 with TRBJ2-2; TRBD2 matches at 14 bases. Per the germline V gene, CDR1 is MGHRA and CDR2 is YSYEKL. The CDR3 has 16 residues. V lost 11 bases and J lost 3; bases outside the gene matches: 8. The CDR3 sequence is CARRRLAGGDTGELFF. In DNA form, the CDR3 reads TGCGCCCGCCGCCGACTAGCGGGAGGGGACACCGGGGAGCTGTTTTTT.